This TCR beta chain was identified during a study of breast tumors, draining lymph nodes, adjacent tissues (dated by TCRdb to the mid-2010s). A note on the overall study: In breast cancer patients, the study compared the TCR beta repertoires of tumor, adjacent nontumor tissue and axillary lymph nodes. In human breast cancer, the study set out to evaluate how tumor, surrounding tissue and draining lymph node repertoires relate to one another and whether T cells may move between these sites.

Sequencing was carried out with an Illumina HiSeq 2000. Multiplex PCR amplification was used to build the TCR beta chain libraries. High-throughput sequencing was used to analyze the amplified TCR beta chain products. Using fastp trimming at Q25 and MiXCR clonotype assembly, TCRdb reanalyzed the public sequencing data and kept in-frame beta chains. Each entry merges the rows of one CDR3 protein and shows their most common DNA and genes. This sample comprises fewer than 300,000 distinct CDR3 sequences, about 32% of them detected only once. The ten largest clonotypes hold roughly 1.5% of the sample. Regarding this clonotype: Its antigen specificity is not known. No much larger clone exists at a distance of one base, and base qualities are not known.

CDR1 and CDR2 are drawn from the germline V gene: MDHEN, SYDVKM. The trim is 5 bases for V and 3 bases for J, with a gap of 11 bases between the germline ends. The CDR3 measures 14 amino acids from cysteine to phenylalanine. The kept DNA is CDR3 alone, 42 bases in frame from the first base. Lymph node samples came from the axillary draining lymph nodes of breast cancer patients. Study-level results and caveats: Rather than being directly demonstrated, the conclusion that tumor T cells originate in lymph nodes was presented as consistent with a hypothesis. The data were judged consistent with most tumor T cells deriving from the lymph node and then expanding within tumor tissue. Tumor and nontumor tissue repertoires were found to be significantly more similar in luminal-like than in basal-like breast cancer. Tumor T-cell repertoires showed less diversity than lymph node repertoires and more diversity than nontumor tissue repertoires, and tumor T-cell repertoires showed preferential V and J gene usage.

Recombination linked TRBV28 to TRBJ1-3, with no reliable assignment of the D segment. This TCR was sampled from a female donor with breast cancer. Some clones in this sample may be carry-over from other donors' samples. Specimen: axillary lymph node tissue. At the DNA level, the sequence is TGTGCCAGCAGTCCCTCGGGTGATGGAAACACCATATATTTT. Protein translation: CASSPSGDGNTIYF.